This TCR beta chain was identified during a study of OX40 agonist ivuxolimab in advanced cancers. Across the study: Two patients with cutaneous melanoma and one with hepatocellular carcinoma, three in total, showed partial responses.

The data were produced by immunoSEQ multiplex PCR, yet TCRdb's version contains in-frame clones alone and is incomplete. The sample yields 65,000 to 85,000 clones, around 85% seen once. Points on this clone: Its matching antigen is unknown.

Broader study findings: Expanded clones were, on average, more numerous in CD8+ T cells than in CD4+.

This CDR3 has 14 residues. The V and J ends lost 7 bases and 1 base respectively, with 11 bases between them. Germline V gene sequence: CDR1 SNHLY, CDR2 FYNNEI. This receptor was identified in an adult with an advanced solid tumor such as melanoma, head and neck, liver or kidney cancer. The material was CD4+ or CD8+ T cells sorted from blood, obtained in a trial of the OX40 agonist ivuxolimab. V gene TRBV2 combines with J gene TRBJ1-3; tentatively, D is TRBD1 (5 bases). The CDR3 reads CASTQGVSGNTIYF. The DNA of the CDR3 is TGTGCCAGCACTCAGGGAGTATCTGGAAACACCATATATTTT.